This TCR beta chain originates from a study of blood T cell repertoires in COVID-19. The CDR3 has 14 residues. The ends lost 4 bases at V and 6 bases at J; junction bases unmatched: 5. Germline CDR1 reads MGHRA; CDR2 reads YSYEKL. As processed by the authors: Amplification of reference gene primers provided the estimated nucleated cell counts. The method was immunoSEQ multiplex PCR; TCRdb's version includes in-frame clones alone and lacks a portion of them. V and J calls plus clone size are reproduced from that table; the DNA served to infer D and trimming. This table has roughly 90,000 clones, more than 70% appearing once.

The source of this sequence is a man between 45 and 60 years old with acute or convalescent COVID-19. Material: peripheral blood. The V call is TRBV4-1, the J call TRBJ2-3, with 9 bases identical to TRBD2. This chain's CDR3 is CASSPPAGGDTQYF. CDR3 nucleotide sequence: TGCGCCAGCAGCCCCCCGGCGGGGGGGGATACGCAGTATTTT.